A single T cell receptor beta chain is shown here with its context. Its antigen is still unknown. This sample was taken from a study of T cells expressing NK-cell markers. Study-wide background: Repertoire data for TCR beta were derived from sorted T cells (CD3+CD56+NKG2C+, CD3+CD56+NKG2C- and CD3+CD56-NKG2C+).

The study, taken as a whole, reports: In a handful of donors, these clonotypes also led the CD3+CD56-NKG2C+ fraction. Dominant NKG2C+ clonotypes were found to form roughly 1.0-7.0% of CD8+ T cells in six donors.

5'RACE template switching with UMIs generated TCR beta cDNA. TCRdb re-analyzed the 5' RACE reads; it lists each CDR3 protein once, without DNA. The sample table includes about 460,000 distinct CDR3 sequences. Material: blood T cells: a sorted CD56 or NKG2C T cell subset, CD4+ or CD8+ T cells, or bulk PBMC T cells (not recorded which). The receptor was derived from a woman in her forties or fifties in good health.

CDR3 sequence reads: CSARLASRNEQFF. J is TRBJ2-1 and V is TRBV20-1. This CDR3 comprises 13 residues. The V gene's germline CDR1 is DFQATT and CDR2 SNEGSKA (reference sequence).